This is a list of T cell receptor beta chains from one sample in a study of blood T cell repertoires in COVID-19. Profiling relied on immunoSEQ multiplex PCR, and the TCRdb table lists in-frame clones only, not all of them. Of 150,000 to 200,000 clones in the sample, roughly four fifths were seen once. Sequencing was carried out using peripheral blood. The receptors were gathered from a human donor in a cohort sampled during active COVID-19. CDR3s include the opening cysteine and the closing phenylalanine or tryptophan. A D gene is named only where the DNA matches it firmly. Not every row has a clone size; where given, it reads once, few, many or a size class.

TRBD1	TRBV6-6	TRBJ2-4	.	15	CASSATGQGINIQYF	TGTGCCAGCAGTGCCACGGGACAGGGGATAAACATTCAGTACTTC
TRBD2	TRBV3-1/TRBV3-2	TRBJ2-1	.	15	CASSRYSGRSNEQFF	TGTGCCAGCAGTAGGTATAGCGGGAGGTCCAATGAGCAGTTCTTC
.	TRBV3-1/TRBV3-2	TRBJ2-7	.	15	CASSQDTRAAGEQYF	TGTGCCAGCAGCCAAGATACCAGGGCGGCGGGGGAGCAGTACTTC
.	TRBV30	TRBJ1-1	.	15	CAWGRFGGVGSEAFF	TGTGCCTGGGGCCGGTTTGGGGGGGTCGGATCTGAAGCTTTCTTT
.	TRBV4-1	TRBJ2-5	.	15	CASSQVGLALETQYF	TGCGCCAGCAGCCAAGTGGGCCTAGCGTTAGAGACCCAGTACTTC
.	TRBV6-5	TRBJ2-7	.	14	CASSYTPDSYEQYF	TGTGCCAGCAGTTACACCCCGGACAGCTACGAGCAGTACTTC
.	TRBV7-6	TRBJ2-4	.	11	CASSSGNIQYF	TGTGCCAGCTCCTCCGGAAACATTCAGTACTTC
TRBD1	TRBV7-2	TRBJ1-2	.	13	CASSRRQGGGYTF	TGTGCCAGCAGCCGGAGACAGGGGGGCGGCTACACCTTC
.	TRBV6-5	TRBJ2-5	.	13	CASSYSWEETQYF	TGTGCCAGCAGTTATTCCTGGGAGGAGACCCAGTACTTC
TRBD2	TRBV6-5	TRBJ2-7	.	16	CASSYSLAGGSYEQYF	TGTGCCAGCAGTTACTCACTAGCGGGGGGATCCTACGAGCAGTACTTC
TRBD1	TRBV19	TRBJ2-3	few	15	CASRDRAGGTDTQYF	TGTGCCAGTAGGGACAGGGCGGGCGGCACAGATACGCAGTATTTT
TRBD1	TRBV11-2	TRBJ2-5	once	13	CATRTGVWETQYF	TGTGCCACTAGGACAGGGGTATGGGAGACCCAGTACTTC
.	TRBV27	TRBJ2-7	once	13	CASSSGMWYEQYF	TGTGCCAGCAGCTCCGGGATGTGGTACGAGCAGTACTTC
.	TRBV3-1/TRBV3-2	TRBJ2-1	.	15	CASSHLGGGQNEQFF	TGTGCCAGCAGCCACCTAGGCGGGGGCCAAAATGAGCAGTTCTTC
.	TRBV7-2	TRBJ2-1	.	15	CASTGGGASYNEQFF	TGTGCCAGCACAGGCGGCGGGGCCTCCTACAATGAGCAGTTCTTC
.	TRBV30	TRBJ1-5	few	15	CAWSVIDSLNQPQHF	TGTGCCTGGAGTGTTATAGACAGTCTCAATCAGCCCCAGCATTTT
TRBD2	TRBV12-5	TRBJ2-7	.	20	CASGLVLSELAGGRSHEQYF	TGTGCTAGTGGTTTGGTTTTATCGGAACTAGCGGGAGGTAGATCCCACGAGCAGTACTTC
.	TRBV9	TRBJ2-3	.	14	CASSVDQGVDTQYF	TGTGCCAGCAGCGTAGATCAGGGCGTAGATACGCAGTATTTT
.	TRBV12-3/TRBV12-4	TRBJ2-5	.	12	CASSLYKETQYF	TGTGCCAGCAGTTTATACAAGGAGACCCAGTACTTC
.	TRBV11-2	TRBJ2-2	.	17	CASSLRERLGRGGELFF	TGTGCCAGCAGCCTACGGGAACGCCTCGGTCGTGGCGGGGAGCTGTTTTTT
TRBD1	TRBV5-4	TRBJ2-7	.	14	CASSLGTGGSEQYF	TGTGCCAGCAGCTTAGGGACAGGGGGATCCGAGCAGTACTTC
TRBD2	TRBV7-2	TRBJ2-1	.	18	CASTFVGLAGSSYNEQFF	TGTGCCAGCACCTTCGTGGGACTAGCGGGAAGCTCCTACAATGAGCAGTTCTTC
.	TRBV4-1	TRBJ2-3	.	16	CASSQPPGGDGDTQYF	TGCGCCAGCAGCCAGCCCCCCGGCGGGGATGGAGATACGCAGTATTTT
.	TRBV12-3/TRBV12-4	TRBJ2-3	.	13	CASSPRQTDTQYF	TGTGCCAGCAGTCCCCGACAGACAGATACGCAGTATTTT
TRBD2	TRBV7-2	TRBJ2-3	.	18	CASSFSRGTSGGTDTQYF	TGTGCCAGCAGCTTCTCTCGGGGGACTAGCGGGGGCACAGATACGCAGTATTTT
TRBD2	TRBV13	TRBJ2-3	.	17	CASSLVGLAGVEDTQYF	TGTGCCAGCAGCCTCGTGGGTCTAGCGGGAGTTGAAGATACGCAGTATTTT
.	TRBV6-2/TRBV6-3	TRBJ1-2	.	15	CASSYVAAGGNGYTF	TGTGCCAGCAGTTACGTCGCCGCCGGGGGGAATGGCTACACCTTC
.	TRBV6-5	TRBJ2-7	.	13	CASSRTRSYEQYF	TGTGCCAGCTCCCGGACAAGATCCTACGAGCAGTACTTC
.	TRBV29-1	TRBJ2-5	once	12	CSVGQTGETQYF	TGCAGCGTTGGGCAGACGGGAGAGACCCAGTACTTC
.	TRBV29-1	TRBJ1-3	few	14	CSVEAGFSGNTIYF	TGCAGCGTTGAGGCAGGATTCTCTGGAAACACCATATATTTT
TRBD1	TRBV25-1	TRBJ2-7	once	15	CASLNGRDRAYEQYF	TGTGCCAGCCTCAACGGACGGGACAGGGCCTACGAGCAGTACTTC
TRBD2	TRBV30	TRBJ2-1	.	16	CAGNPREGPSYNEQFF	TGTGCCGGGAATCCGCGGGAGGGCCCCTCCTACAATGAGCAGTTCTTC
.	TRBV7-6	TRBJ1-5	.	14	CASSLGRGNQPQHF	TGTGCCAGCAGCTTGGGCAGGGGCAATCAGCCCCAGCATTTT
TRBD2	TRBV6-5	TRBJ2-1	.	14	CASQTSGRFDEQFF	TGTGCCAGCCAGACTAGCGGGAGGTTCGATGAGCAGTTCTTC
TRBD1	TRBV27	TRBJ2-7	few	15	CASSPETGTSYEQYF	TGTGCCAGCAGTCCCGAGACAGGGACCTCCTACGAGCAGTACTTC
TRBD2	TRBV27	TRBJ2-1	once	14	CASSLSRGDNEQFF	TGTGCCAGCAGTTTATCTCGGGGGGACAATGAGCAGTTCTTC
TRBD1	TRBV15	TRBJ1-2	.	14	CATSRGGTAYGYTF	TGTGCCACCAGCAGAGGCGGGACAGCGTATGGCTACACCTTC
.	TRBV6-5	TRBJ2-5	.	15	CASSYSGPRGETQYF	TGTGCCAGCAGTTACTCGGGGCCCCGTGGTGAGACCCAGTACTTC
TRBD2	TRBV19	TRBJ2-1	.	15	CASSIGGLEHNEQFF	TGTGCCAGTAGTATTGGGGGACTAGAACACAATGAGCAGTTCTTC
.	TRBV7-2	TRBJ1-4	.	14	CASSLMREGEKLFF	TGTGCCAGCAGCTTGATGCGGGAGGGGGAAAAACTGTTTTTT
.	TRBV27	TRBJ1-4	.	18	CASSWPRRGSPPNEKLFF	TGTGCCAGCAGTTGGCCTCGCCGGGGGTCGCCCCCTAATGAAAAACTGTTTTTT
.	TRBV9	TRBJ1-2	.	15	CASSQGYGQGYGYTF	TGTGCCAGCAGCCAAGGGTATGGGCAGGGCTATGGCTACACCTTC
TRBD1	TRBV3-1/TRBV3-2	TRBJ2-7	many	14	CASSLGQASGEQYF	TGTGCCAGCAGCCTTGGACAGGCGAGTGGGGAGCAGTACTTC
TRBD2	TRBV11-3	TRBJ2-1	.	13	CASSRTSGEEQFF	TGTGCCAGCAGCCGGACTAGCGGGGAGGAGCAGTTCTTC
.	TRBV24-1	TRBJ1-2	.	13	CATSEGAGYGYTF	TGTGCCACCAGTGAAGGGGCCGGCTATGGCTACACCTTC
TRBD2	TRBV27	TRBJ2-5	.	17	CASSPRAGGRYQETQYF	TGTGCCAGCAGCCCCCGGGCGGGCGGGAGGTACCAAGAGACCCAGTACTTC
.	TRBV12-3/TRBV12-4	TRBJ2-1	.	13	CASSFPKGNEQFF	TGTGCCAGCAGTTTTCCTAAGGGGAATGAGCAGTTCTTC
.	TRBV9	TRBJ2-7	.	13	CASSYGNHYEQYF	TGTGCCAGCAGCTACGGGAACCACTACGAGCAGTACTTC
TRBD1	TRBV7-9	TRBJ1-1	.	19	CASSLARMGTGGRNTEAFF	TGTGCCAGCAGCTTAGCGCGAATGGGGACAGGGGGCAGGAACACTGAAGCTTTCTTT
.	TRBV18	TRBJ1-1	few	15	CASSPTLTENTEAFF	TGTGCCAGCTCACCTACCTTGACAGAGAACACTGAAGCTTTCTTT
TRBD1	TRBV7-7	TRBJ2-2	few	14	CASSPGQGSGELFF	TGTGCTAGCAGTCCGGGACAGGGGTCCGGGGAGCTGTTTTTT
.	TRBV7-9	TRBJ1-5	few	14	CASTILNNQQPQHF	TGTGCCAGCACCATCTTGAACAATCAGCAGCCCCAGCATTTT
.	TRBV6-1	TRBJ1-1	.	13	CASSEGGRDEAFF	TGTGCCAGCAGTGAAGGTGGCAGGGATGAAGCTTTCTTT
TRBD1	TRBV5-1	TRBJ2-1	.	15	CASSFTGASYNEQFF	TGCGCCAGCAGCTTTACAGGGGCCTCCTACAATGAGCAGTTCTTC
.	TRBV10-3	TRBJ2-1	.	14	CAISAAEVYNEQFF	TGTGCCATCAGTGCCGCGGAGGTCTACAATGAGCAGTTCTTC
TRBD1	TRBV4-3	TRBJ2-1	once	15	CASSQEDRAYNEQFF	TGCGCCAGCAGCCAAGAAGACAGGGCTTACAATGAGCAGTTCTTC
TRBD1	TRBV13	TRBJ2-7	.	18	CASSLVKSPGTGIGEQYF	TGTGCCAGCAGCTTAGTAAAGTCTCCGGGGACAGGGATTGGAGAGCAGTACTTC
TRBD2	TRBV10-3	TRBJ2-3	.	19	CAISVNIGTSGRLSDTQYF	TGTGCCATCAGTGTTAATATAGGGACTAGCGGGAGACTTTCAGATACGCAGTATTTT
TRBD2	TRBV6-5	TRBJ2-1	.	16	CASSSRLASKRGEQFF	TGTGCCAGCAGTTCCAGACTAGCCTCTAAAAGAGGTGAGCAGTTCTTC